This T cell receptor beta chain originates from a study of blood T cells in healthy people across ages. Study information: Per two T cells, about one barcoded beta molecule was captured through template switching.

About this clonotype itself: Its antigen remains unidentified.

The authors ran a second PCR of roughly 6 to 12 cycles using a sample-barcoded 5' primer and a J-beta primer mix. Each CDR3 protein is one row after TCRdb ran MiXCR on the 5' RACE reads. The sample consists of a few hundred thousand distinct CDR3 sequences, over 45% of them appearing once. Each sample yielded at least 6 million isolated PBMCs. Samples each had at least 5 micrograms of total RNA extracted. Findings and limits, study-wide: PBMCs left unsorted prevented a conclusive naive versus antigen-experienced comparison.

Material for sequencing was blood. The TCR originated in a man aged 55 to 70 in good health.

CDR3 residues: CASSPKLAGALEQYF. The CDR3 region has the DNA TGTGCCAGCAGTCCGAAACTAGCGGGAGCCCTCGAGCAGTACTTC. The chain links TRBV28 to TRBJ2-7; the match to TRBD2 covers 11 bases. The V gene's germline CDR1 is MDHEN and CDR2 SYDVKM. This CDR3 region has 15 residues. Losses at the gene ends were 5 bases for V and 6 bases for J; bases not matched to a gene: 9.